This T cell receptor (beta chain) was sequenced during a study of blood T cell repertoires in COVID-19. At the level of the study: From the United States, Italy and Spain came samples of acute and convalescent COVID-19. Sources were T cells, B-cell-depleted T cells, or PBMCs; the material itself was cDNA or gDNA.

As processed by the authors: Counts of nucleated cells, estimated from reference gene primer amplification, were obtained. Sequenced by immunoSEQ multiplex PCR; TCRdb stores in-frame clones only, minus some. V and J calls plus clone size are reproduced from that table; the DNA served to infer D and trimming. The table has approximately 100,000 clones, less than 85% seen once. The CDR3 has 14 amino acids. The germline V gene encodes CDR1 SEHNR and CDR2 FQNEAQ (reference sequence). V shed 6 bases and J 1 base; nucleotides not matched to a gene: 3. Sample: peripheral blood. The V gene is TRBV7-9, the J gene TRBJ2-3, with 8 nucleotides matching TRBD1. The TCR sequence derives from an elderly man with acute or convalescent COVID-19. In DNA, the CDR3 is TGTGCCAGCAGTCCGACAGGGGGCACAGATACGCAGTATTTT. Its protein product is CASSPTGGTDTQYF.